This TCR beta chain was retrieved from a study of shared clonotypes between healthy human individuals. Germline lookup yields CDR1 SGHTA and CDR2 FQGNSA. The CDR3 spans 14 residues. V lost 1 base, J lost 5 bases, and 12 bases lay in between. Overall study results and limits: Donor scarcity curtailed the genetic and exposure-history diversity represented herein.

Comments on this clone: Antigen unknown.

Clones were sequenced by immunoSEQ multiplex PCR, and TCRdb holds only the in-frame ones, with some missing. Among approximately 460,000 clones listed, around 77% were seen once. This clonotype was obtained from a woman between 35 and 50 years old in good health. Some clones in this sample may be carry-over from other donors' samples. Input material: PBMCs. The rearrangement uses TRBV7-2 and TRBJ2-7; D call uncertain. CDR3 DNA: TGTGCCAGCAGCTTAGACTACAGCCGAGACGAGCAGTACTTC. Protein sequence: CASSLDYSRDEQYF.